This entry lists 18 T cell receptor beta chains sequenced from one sample in a study of T cells in localized non-small cell lung cancer. TCRdb keeps only in-frame clones here, not all; method: immunoSEQ multiplex PCR. Of 30,000 or so clones listed, nearly 90% are singletons. This specimen was peripheral blood, taken before any cancer treatment. The source is a woman aged 35-70 years with stage I lung adenocarcinoma.

V usage is TRBV5-1 and J usage is TRBJ1-1, with D hard to call. V was cut by 0 bases and J by 1 base, with 7 bases left in between. Germline loops: CDR1 SGHRS, CDR2 YFSETQ. CDR3 length: 14 residues. Here the CDR3 DNA reads TGCGCCAGCAGCTTGGCAGAGCAGAACACTGAAGCTTTCTTT. It yields the protein CASSLAEQNTEAFF. Full variable domain (outside the CDR3, taken from reference TRBV5-1 and TRBJ1-1): KAGVTQTPRYLIKTRGQQVTLSCSPISGHRSVSWYQQTPGQGLQFLFEYFSETQRNKGNFPGRFSGRQFSNSRSEMNVSTLELGDSALYLCASSLAEQNTEAFFGQGTRLTVV.

The J gene is TRBJ2-3, the V gene TRBV11-2; 7 bases are a match to TRBD2. J lost 0 bases, V lost 3 bases, and 6 bases had no gene match. There are 16 residues in the CDR3. Germline V CDR1 and CDR2: SGHAT, FQNNGV. CDR3 nucleotides: TGTGCCAGCAGCTTCTTAGCGGGTACTAGCACAGATACGCAGTATTTT. As protein: CASSFLAGTSTDTQYF.

The chain has TRBV7-3 and TRBJ2-3; 9 bases map to TRBD2. Trimming at V came to 3 bases and at J to 2 bases, leaving 3 bases not matched to a gene. The CDR3 spans 15 residues. The germline V gene encodes CDR1 SGHTA and CDR2 FQGTGA. This CDR3 is CASSFSGSVTDTQYF. CDR3 sequence (DNA): TGTGCCAGCAGCTTTAGCGGGAGTGTCACAGATACGCAGTATTTT. Full variable domain (rest looked up from reference TRBV7-3 and TRBJ2-3): GAGVSQTPSNKVTEKGKYVELRCDPISGHTALYWYRQSLGQGPEFLIYFQGTGAADDSGLPNDRFFAVRPEGSVSTLKIQRTERGDSAVYLCASSFSGSVTDTQYFGPGTRLTVL.

The chain employs TRBV19 and TRBJ1-1; a possible D gene is TRBD1 (6 bases). The CDR3 length is 14 residues. Germline CDR1 and CDR2: LNHDA and SQIVND (reference sequence). Trimming took 7 bases from V and 3 from J, leaving 15 bases between them. The CDR3 loop reads CASKGTGLDTEAFF. CDR3 bases: TGTGCCAGTAAGGGTACAGGGCTTGACACTGAAGCTTTCTTT.

The gene calls are TRBV29-1 and TRBJ1-2, with TRBD1 matching 8 bases. Trimming at V came to 2 bases and at J to 7 bases, leaving 3 bases not matched to a gene. This CDR3 is 12 amino acids long. Germline values: CDR1 SQVTM, CDR2 ANQGSEA. The CDR3 sequence: CSVEQGAGGYTF. DNA for the CDR3: TGCAGCGTTGAACAGGGGGCGGGTGGCTACACCTTC. Using reference TRBV29-1 and TRBJ1-2 for the parts outside the CDR3, the full variable domain is SAVISQKPSRDICQRGTSLTIQCQVDSQVTMMFWYRQQPGQSLTLIATANQGSEATYESGFVIDKFPISRPNLTFSTLTVSNMSPEDSSIYLCSVEQGAGGYTFGSGTRLTVV.

The chain carries TRBV18 and TRBJ2-3; TRBD1 aligns across 7 bases. This CDR3 spans 16 amino acids. The trim removed 3 bases at V and 1 base at J, leaving 7 bases unmatched. Germline CDR1 and CDR2: KGHSH and LQKENI. The DNA of the CDR3 is TGTGCCAGCTCACCTCCTCCAGGGGGTCGCACAGATACGCAGTATTTT. Amino acid sequence: CASSPPPGGRTDTQYF.

The chain employs TRBV5-1 and TRBJ2-5; 7 bases are shared with TRBD1. Germline CDR1 is SGHRS and CDR2 is YFSETQ. The CDR3 is 15 amino acids. With 4 bases clipped from V and 0 bases from J, the junction kept 6 bases outside the gene matches. This CDR3 reads CASSRLGQYQETQYF. CDR3 nucleotides: TGCGCCAGCAGCCGCCTGGGACAGTACCAAGAGACCCAGTACTTC.

This chain uses TRBV28 with TRBJ1-2; possibly TRBD1 for D (6 bases). This CDR3 is 15 amino acids long. Looked up from germline, CDR1 is MDHEN and CDR2 is SYDVKM. Trimming shortened V by 4 bases and J by 5 bases, and 17 bases separated the two germline ends. DNA for the CDR3: TGTGCCAGCAGTTCACGGGGGGCCGGGAGATATGGCTACACCTTC. Amino acids: CASSSRGAGRYGYTF.

The V call is TRBV5-4, the J call TRBJ2-7; TRBD1 agrees at 8 bases. With V trimmed by 4 bases and J by 2 bases, 11 bases remained unmatched. Looked up from germline, CDR1 is SGHNT and CDR2 is YYREEE (reference sequence). CDR3 size: 16 residues. The CDR3 DNA reads as TGTGCCAGCAGCCCAACTGGGGCAGGGGGCCCCTACGAGCAGTACTTC. It codes for CASSPTGAGGPYEQYF.

This clone was observed a handful of times. V is TRBV28 and J is TRBJ2-1; 10 bases agree with TRBD1. In germline, CDR1 is MDHEN, CDR2 SYDVKM. Unmatched junction bases numbered 7, after V lost 6 bases and J lost 2 bases. The CDR3 is made up of 16 amino acids. CDR3 sequence (DNA): TGTGCCAGCAGGAGACGGACAGGGGGGACCTACAATGAGCAGTTCTTC. Amino acid sequence: CASRRRTGGTYNEQFF.

The V call is TRBV19, the J call TRBJ2-1, with 7 nucleotides matching TRBD2. Germline lookup yields CDR1 LNHDA and CDR2 SQIVND (reference sequence). V shed 0 bases and J 0 bases; nucleotides not matched to a gene: 5. This CDR3 has 17 residues. This CDR3 reads CASSIDGTISSYNEQFF. CDR3 in DNA: TGTGCCAGTAGTATAGATGGGACTATAAGCTCCTACAATGAGCAGTTCTTC.

J is TRBJ2-7 and V is TRBV7-9, with D possibly TRBD2 on 6 matching bases. The V and J ends lost 5 bases and 3 bases respectively, with 17 bases between them. CDR3 size: 15 residues. Germline V CDR1 and CDR2: SEHNR, FQNEAQ (reference sequence). The CDR3 coding sequence is TGTGCCAGCAGCCAAGGGGAGGTCAGGATCTACGAGCAGTACTTC. Its protein is CASSQGEVRIYEQYF.

In DNA, the CDR3 is TGTGCCAGCAGTGAAGCGTATCGGCTTAGCGGAACTAGCACAGATACGCAGTATTTT. It is translated as CASSEAYRLSGTSTDTQYF. The chain links TRBV2 to TRBJ2-3, with D tentatively TRBD2 (6 bases). The V gene's germline CDR1 is SNHLY and CDR2 FYNNEI. Trimming cost V 0 bases and J 0 bases, with 19 bases left between them. This CDR3 has 19 amino acids.

This clone was seen only once. V usage is TRBV7-2 and J usage is TRBJ2-5; D remains unclear. The CDR3 extends over 13 amino acids. The germline V gene has CDR1 SGHTA and CDR2 FQGNSA. V was cut by 2 bases and J by 3 bases, with 7 bases left in between. The CDR3 DNA reads as TGTGCCAGCAGCTTACGCAGAGAAGAGACCCAGTACTTC. This sequence encodes CASSLRREETQYF.

The count of this clone is one. The rearrangement links TRBV4-1 to TRBJ1-4, with TRBD1 matching over 7 bases. The CDR3 runs to 14 residues. Germline V lookup: CDR1 MGHRA, CDR2 YSYEKL. Trimming took 6 bases from V and 6 from J; bases not matched to a gene: 7. The CDR3 DNA sequence: TGCGCCAGCAGACGGACAGGAGAAGATGAAAAACTGTTTTTT. Protein: CASRRTGEDEKLFF.

V gene TRBV7-8 combines with J gene TRBJ1-5; a weak D match, TRBD1 (6 bases). CDR1 and CDR2 (germline): SGHVS, FQNEAQ. The CDR3 is made up of 15 amino acids. Trimming removed 5 bases from V and 3 bases from J, with 14 bases in between. The CDR3 DNA reads as TGTGCCAGCAGCCGGACATGGGACAACAATCAGCCCCAGCATTTT. The encoded protein is CASSRTWDNNQPQHF.

The rearrangement uses TRBV19 and TRBJ2-5; 8 nucleotides match TRBD1. Germline V gives CDR1 LNHDA, CDR2 SQIVND (reference sequence). CDR3 length: 14 residues. The V and J ends lost 3 bases and 1 base, in that order; junction bases with no gene match: 1. CDR3 in amino acids: CASSIGTGQETQYF. CDR3 nucleotide sequence: TGTGCCAGTAGTATTGGGACAGGCCAAGAGACCCAGTACTTC.

V is TRBV7-9 and J is TRBJ1-6, with D possibly TRBD1 on 5 matching bases. V lost 10 bases, J lost 10 bases, and 17 bases lay in between. There are 13 residues in the CDR3. CDR1 SEHNR and CDR2 FQNEAQ come from the germline V gene (reference sequence). The CDR3 spells CATRGAGWSPLHF. The CDR3 nucleotides are TGTGCCACTCGCGGGGCAGGGTGGTCACCCCTCCACTTT.